A single T cell receptor beta chain is shown here with its context. This sample is part of a study of cytomegalovirus exposure and HLA in healthy donors. The CDR3 has 16 residues. Looked up from germline, CDR1 is MNHNS and CDR2 is SASEGT. V dropped 1 base and J dropped 5; count of bases not matched to a gene: 9. PCR employed 60 Vbeta and 13 Jbeta primers. Profiled with immunoSEQ multiplex PCR; TCRdb holds only in-frame clones, not every one. The sample records some 130,000 clones, around 83% being singletons. This TCR was sampled from a girl aged 2 to 9 in good health and CMV-seronegative. Sequenced sample: PBMCs. V gene TRBV6-1 combines with J gene TRBJ2-7; 9 positions match TRBD2. This chain's CDR3 is CASSEEWREGPNEQYF. CDR3 nucleotides: TGTGCCAGCAGTGAAGAATGGCGGGAGGGCCCCAACGAGCAGTACTTC.